This T cell receptor (beta chain) was obtained from a study of post-analysis software for immune sequencing data. Overall study context: Secondary progressive, relapsing-remitting and progressive-relapsing multiple sclerosis were among the included disease courses.

TCR beta libraries were prepared from cDNA with unique molecular identifiers. TCRdb used MiXCR to reprocess the PCR reads, holding one entry per CDR3 protein. The sample lists some 700,000 distinct CDR3 sequences, about 60% seen once, with about 11% in the top ten. This clonotype was seen only a few times. Its antigen is not identified. Study-wide points: In patients, five TRBV segments were more frequent than in controls, with TRBV5-6, TRBV5-1 and TRBV20-1 among them.

CDR1 SQVTM and CDR2 ANQGSEA come from the germline V gene. This CDR3 comprises 18 residues. V trimming: 0 bases; J trimming: 0 bases; junction bases outside the gene matches: 7. The sample consisted of blood. The rearrangement uses TRBV29-1 and TRBJ2-6, with 8 nucleotides matching TRBD2. The TCR was taken from a girl aged 2 to 9 with multiple sclerosis. This chain's CDR3 is CSVEDPGGGHSGANVLTF. CDR3 coding DNA: TGCAGCGTTGAAGATCCGGGCGGGGGGCACTCTGGGGCCAACGTCCTGACTTTC.